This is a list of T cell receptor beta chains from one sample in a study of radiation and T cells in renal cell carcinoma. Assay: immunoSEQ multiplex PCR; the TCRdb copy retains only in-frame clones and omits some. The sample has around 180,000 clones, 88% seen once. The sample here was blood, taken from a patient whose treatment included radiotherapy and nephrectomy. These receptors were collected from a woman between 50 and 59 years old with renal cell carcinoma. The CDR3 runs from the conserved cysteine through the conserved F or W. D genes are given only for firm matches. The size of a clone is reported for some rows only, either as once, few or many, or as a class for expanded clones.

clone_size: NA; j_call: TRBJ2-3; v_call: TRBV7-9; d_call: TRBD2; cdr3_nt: TGTGCCAGCAGCCATCTAGCGGGGGTAACAGATACGCAGTATTTT; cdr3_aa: CASSHLAGVTDTQYF
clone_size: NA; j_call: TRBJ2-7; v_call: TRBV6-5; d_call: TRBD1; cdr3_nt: TGTGCCAGCAGTGGGGACAGGGGGCCCTACGAGCAGTACTTC; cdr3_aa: CASSGDRGPYEQYF
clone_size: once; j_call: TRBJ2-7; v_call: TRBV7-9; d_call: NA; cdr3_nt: TGTGCCAGCCAGGGGTGGGGCGAGCAGTACTTC; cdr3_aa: CASQGWGEQYF
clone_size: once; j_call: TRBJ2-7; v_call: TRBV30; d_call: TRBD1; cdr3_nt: TGTGCCTGGAGTTACGGACAGGGCTACGAGCAGTACTTC; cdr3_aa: CAWSYGQGYEQYF
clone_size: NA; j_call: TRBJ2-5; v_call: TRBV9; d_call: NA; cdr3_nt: TGTGCCAGCAGCGTAGCTTCCGGGTCGGAGACCCAGTACTTC; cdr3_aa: CASSVASGSETQYF
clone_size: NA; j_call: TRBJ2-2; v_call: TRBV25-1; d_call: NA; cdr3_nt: TGTGCCAGCAGTGTGACAGGCGCTAACACCGGGGAGCTGTTTTTT; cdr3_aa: CASSVTGANTGELFF
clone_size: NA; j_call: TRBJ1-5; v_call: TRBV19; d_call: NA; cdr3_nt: TGTGCCAGCCTTGGGACCGTTTATCAGCCCCAGCATTTT; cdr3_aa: CASLGTVYQPQHF
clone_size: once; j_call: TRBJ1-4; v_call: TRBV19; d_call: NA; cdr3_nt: TGTGCCAGTAGTCCTCCTGGGGCGAGGTTCGGAAAACTGTTTTTT; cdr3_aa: CASSPPGARFGKLFF
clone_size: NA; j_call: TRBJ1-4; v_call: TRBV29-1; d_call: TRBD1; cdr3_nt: TGCAGCGTCTCGACAGGGGGAAGCGAAAAACTGTTTTTT; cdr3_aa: CSVSTGGSEKLFF
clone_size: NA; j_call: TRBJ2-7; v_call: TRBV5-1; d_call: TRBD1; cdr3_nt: TGCGCCAGCAGCGACACAGGGGGAACCTACGAGCAGTACTTC; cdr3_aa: CASSDTGGTYEQYF
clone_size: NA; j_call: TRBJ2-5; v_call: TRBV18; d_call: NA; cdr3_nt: TGTGCCAGCTCACCCTCACAAAGGGAAGAGACCCAGTACTTC; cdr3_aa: CASSPSQREETQYF
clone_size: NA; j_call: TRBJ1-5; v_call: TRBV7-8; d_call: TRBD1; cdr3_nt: TGTGCCAGCAGTTGGGACAGGGGTCAGCCCCAGCATTTT; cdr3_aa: CASSWDRGQPQHF
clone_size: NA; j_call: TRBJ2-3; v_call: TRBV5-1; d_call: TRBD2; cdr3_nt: TGCGCCAGCAGCTTTCTAGCGGGGGCCCCGACTAGCACAGATACGCAGTATTTT; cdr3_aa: CASSFLAGAPTSTDTQYF
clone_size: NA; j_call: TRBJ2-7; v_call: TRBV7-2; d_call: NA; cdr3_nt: TGTGCCAGCAGCTTAGATTACGAGCAGTACTTC; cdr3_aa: CASSLDYEQYF
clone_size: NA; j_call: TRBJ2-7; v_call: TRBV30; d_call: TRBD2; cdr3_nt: TGTGCCTGGCGGAGGGCCAGGTGGGGGGGAGAGCAGTACTTC; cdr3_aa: CAWRRARWGGEQYF
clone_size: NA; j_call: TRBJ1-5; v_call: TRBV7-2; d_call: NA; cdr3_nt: TGTGCCAGCAGCCAACAGGGTGGGAATCAGCCCCAGCATTTT; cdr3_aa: CASSQQGGNQPQHF